This entry is about one T cell receptor beta chain. Its specificity is unknown. This record comes from a study of OX40 agonist ivuxolimab in advanced cancers. The wider study: Past anti-PD-1, anti-PD-L1 or anti-CTLA-4 therapy was accepted, and 40% had received some.

Germline assignment: CDR1 MNHEY and CDR2 SMNVEV (reference sequence). Trimming removed 4 bases from V and 0 bases from J; junction bases left unmatched: 12. The CDR3 runs to 19 residues. General study results and limits: Certain nonresponders additionally had low normalized T-cell clonal expansion. Antigen targets of the expanded peripheral T cells went undetermined.

Repertoires were generated with immunoSEQ multiplex PCR, while TCRdb's copy carries only in-frame clones and drops some. The sample holds about 10,000 clones, about 86% seen once. The clonotype was recovered from an adult with an advanced solid tumor such as melanoma, head and neck, liver or kidney cancer. The sample consisted of CD4+ or CD8+ T cells sorted from blood, taken in a trial of the OX40 agonist ivuxolimab. The genes are TRBV27 and TRBJ2-7; 13 bases match TRBD2. The CDR3, as DNA: TGTGCCAGCAGTTCCCGGACTAGCGGGGGTCCCTCGGGCTCCTACGAGCAGTACTTC. Amino acid sequence: CASSSRTSGGPSGSYEQYF.